This TCR beta chain was captured by sequencing in a study of cytotoxic CD8 clonotypes in ibrutinib-treated CLL. Overall study findings and caveats: Treatment left the uncommon public clonotypes either contracted or stable in frequency.

Sequenced by immunoSEQ multiplex PCR; TCRdb stores in-frame clones only, minus some. The table records fewer than 85,000 clones, roughly 77% of them present only once. The CDR3 consists of 15 residues. Germline values: CDR1 SEHNR, CDR2 FQNEAQ (reference sequence). V gave up 3 bases and J gave up 1 base; unmatched junction bases: 5. Turning to this clone: No antigen is known for it.

The input for sequencing was PBMCs, taken after 12 months of ibrutinib treatment. The chain is built from TRBV7-9 and TRBJ2-5, with 7 bases aligning to TRBD1. The sequence was collected from a human donor with chronic lymphocytic leukemia. CDR3 bases: TGTGCCAGCAGCTTCTCCGGACAGGCCCAAGAGACCCAGTACTTC. It encodes CASSFSGQAQETQYF. Together with reference TRBV7-9 and TRBJ2-5, the CDR3 gives the full variable domain: DTGVSQNPRHKITKRGQNVTFRCDPISEHNRLYWYRQTLGQGPEFLTYFQNEAQLEKSRLLSDRFSAERPKGSFSTLEIQRTEQGDSAMYLCASSFSGQAQETQYFGPGTRLLVL.